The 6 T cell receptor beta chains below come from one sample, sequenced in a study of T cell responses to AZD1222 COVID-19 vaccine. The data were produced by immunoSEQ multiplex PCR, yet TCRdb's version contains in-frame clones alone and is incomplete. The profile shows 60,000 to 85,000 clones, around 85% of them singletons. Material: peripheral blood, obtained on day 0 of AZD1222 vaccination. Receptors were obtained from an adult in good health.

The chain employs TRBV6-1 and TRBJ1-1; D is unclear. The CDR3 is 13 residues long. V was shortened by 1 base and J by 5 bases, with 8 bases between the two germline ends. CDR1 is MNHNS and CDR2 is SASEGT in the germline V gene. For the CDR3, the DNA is TGTGCCAGCAGTGAAGAAGGTGGTACTGAAGCTTTCTTT. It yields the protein CASSEEGGTEAFF.

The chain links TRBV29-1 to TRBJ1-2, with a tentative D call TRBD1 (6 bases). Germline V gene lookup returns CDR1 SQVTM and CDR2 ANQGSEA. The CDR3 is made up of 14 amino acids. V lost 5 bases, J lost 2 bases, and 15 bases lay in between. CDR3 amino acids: CSVLTGETNYGYTF. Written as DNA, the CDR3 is TGCAGCGTTTTGACAGGCGAAACGAACTATGGCTACACCTTC.

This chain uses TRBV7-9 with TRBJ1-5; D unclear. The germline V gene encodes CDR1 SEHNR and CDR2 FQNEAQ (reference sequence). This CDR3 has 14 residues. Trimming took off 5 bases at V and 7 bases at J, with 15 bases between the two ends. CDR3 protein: CASSPSEVQQPQHF. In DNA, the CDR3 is TGTGCCAGCAGCCCTTCCGAGGTACAGCAGCCCCAGCATTTT.

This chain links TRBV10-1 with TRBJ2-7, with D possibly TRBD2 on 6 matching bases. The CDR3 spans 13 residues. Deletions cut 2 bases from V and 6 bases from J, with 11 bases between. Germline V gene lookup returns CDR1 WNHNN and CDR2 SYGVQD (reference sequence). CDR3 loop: CASSENSRGEQYF. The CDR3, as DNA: TGCGCCAGCAGTGAGAACTCGCGGGGCGAGCAGTACTTC.

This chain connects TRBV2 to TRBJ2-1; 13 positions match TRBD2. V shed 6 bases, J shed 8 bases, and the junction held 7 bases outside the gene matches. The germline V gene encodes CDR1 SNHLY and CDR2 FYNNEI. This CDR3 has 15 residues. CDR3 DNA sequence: TGTGCCAGCAGGGGGGGGACTAGCGGGATAGATGAGCAGTTCTTC. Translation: CASRGGTSGIDEQFF.

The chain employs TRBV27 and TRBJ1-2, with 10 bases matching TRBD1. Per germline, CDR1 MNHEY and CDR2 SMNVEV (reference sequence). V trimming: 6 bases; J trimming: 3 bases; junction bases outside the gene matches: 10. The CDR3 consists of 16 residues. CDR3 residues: CASSPLTGGDDYGYTF. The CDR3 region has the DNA TGTGCCAGCAGCCCCCTGACAGGGGGCGATGACTATGGCTACACCTTC.